This T cell receptor beta chain is from a study of vaccination and CD4 T cells after COVID-19 (dated by TCRdb to between 2021 and 2022). With regard to the full study: The convalescent cohort comprised six males and four females, including two Hispanic individuals, seven Caucasians, two Asians and one multiracial person. As controls, cultures received a CEFX viral epitope pool (the positive control), an HIV-1 Nef peptide pool (the negative control), or no peptide at all. Post-COVID blood samples from convalescent patients were collected a median of approximately 93 days after diagnosis, with a range of about 35 to 180 days. Two doses of either the Pfizer-BioNTech BNT162b2 vaccine (n=8) or the Moderna mRNA-1273 vaccine (n=2) were administered to participants. In around 9 COVID-19 convalescent patients and a few infection-naive healthy vaccine recipients, researchers compared the spike-specific CD4+ TCR repertoire from before mRNA vaccination with the repertoire from after. Post-vaccine blood samples were collected a median of around 2.5 months after the second vaccine dose, ranging from roughly 13 to 250 days. For stimulating the cultures, overlapping spike peptide pools were used, derived from SARS-CoV-2 as well as from the common cold coronaviruses HCoV-NL63, HCoV-OC43 and HCoV-229E.

What the research found in general, with its limitations: In convalescent patients, a median around 90% of post-vaccine SARS-CoV-2-reactive clones were detected only after vaccination, and vaccine-specific priming was suggested by this finding. The number of convalescent patients in the study was relatively small, and the study did not examine early timepoints following natural infection. Of the vaccine-specific clones found in convalescent patients, nearly all (304 of 307) were mono-reactive for SARS-CoV-2 spike instead of being cross-reactive with common cold coronaviruses. An increase in the median number of SARS-CoV-2-reactive clonotypes from some 20 after infection to roughly 38 after vaccination was observed, but the change was not found to be significant.

Library preparation employed PCR. DNA from cultured CD4+ T cells underwent TCR sequencing with the Oncomine TCR Beta short-read assay at the Johns Hopkins FTIC core. The QIAamp micro DNA kit was used to extract genomic DNA from the cultured CD4+ T cells. The Oncomine TCR Beta libraries from cultured CD4+ T cells were pooled using unique dual indexes and then sequenced on an Illumina iSeq 100. Per the original workflow: Non-productive sequences were filtered out, and CDR3s that did not start with C, did not end with F or W, or were shorter than 7 amino acids were discarded. The MANAFEST web application identified antigen-specific clonotypes by comparing peptide-stimulated wells against reference wells and other culture wells. For a clone to be called positive, the clone needed an FDR below 0.05, an odds ratio above 5, and a productive frequency above 0.1% in at least two of three replicate wells. A clonotype was classed as cross-reactive if the clonotype showed significant expansion both in SARS-CoV-2 spike wells and in at least one common cold coronavirus spike condition. CDR3 homology was assessed with Levenshtein distances (stringdist) and unrooted phylogenetic trees (ape) in R version 3.6.1. The public reads were quality trimmed at Q25 with fastp and then assembled into clones with MiXCR by TCRdb, keeping productive beta chains. Rows with one shared CDR3 protein collapse into an entry with the most common genes and DNA. It is TCRdb's table, rather than the study itself, that gives the V and J calls and clone size. The sample has tens of thousands of distinct CDR3 sequences on record, roughly 44% of them singletons. The ten largest clones capture 15% to 20% of the sample.

Per the germline V gene, SGHTA is the CDR1 and FQGNSA is the CDR2. The CDR3 contains 18 residues, cysteine and phenylalanine counted. This entry keeps only the CDR3 DNA: 54 bases, framed from base 1. V is shortened by 1 base, J by 4 bases, and the region joining them spans 22 bases. This specimen's treatment or condition label, interpreted: approximately 9-day PBMC culture with coronavirus spike peptide pools or control peptides (ViraFEST assay). To expand antigen-specific T cells with peptide pools and then pick out the expanded clonotypes through TCR sequencing, the study relied on the ViraFEST assay. Healthy vaccine recipients had no prior SARS-CoV-2 infection, confirmed by negative nucleocapsid antibody tests before and after vaccination. Each well held around 2 million PBMCs cultured with around 10 ug/ml peptide pools in IMDM containing around 5.5% human AB serum and 9 to 10 IU/ml IL-2. Half of the culture medium was replaced with fresh IL-2-containing medium on days 3 and 7. After 10 days of culture, CD4+ T cells were isolated by negative selection with the EasySep CD4+ T cell isolation kit. Ficoll-Paque Plus gradient centrifugation was used to isolate PBMCs from whole blood, and the isolated PBMCs were then either used fresh or cryopreserved at -140C. In general, triplicate wells were set up for every culture condition.

Comment on this clonotype: This clone's antigen is unknown. The sample holds no much larger clone one base away, and base qualities are not on file.

The source material was CD4+ T cells from blood, cultured in vitro, sampled before SARS-CoV-2 vaccination. The chain couples TRBV7-2 to TRBJ1-2, with TRBD1 perhaps the D gene, on 5 matching bases. The receptor comes from a human donor who received a COVID-19 vaccine. The CDR3 sequence is CASSLEFRRAAGLYGYTF. The nucleotides are TGTGCCAGCAGCTTAGAGTTCCGAAGGGCGGCAGGGCTCTATGGCTACACCTTC.